One T cell receptor (beta chain) is described in this entry. Its antigen is currently not known. Base qualities are not provided; no much larger clone lies one nucleotide away. The CDR3 regions of human TCRbeta chains were analyzed by immunosequencing. Turning to the authors' computational methods: TCRs in the repertoires were matched against a reference library of SARS-CoV-2-specific TCRs that had been generated with the MIRA antigen-specificity platform. Breadth was defined as the fraction of unique TCRs that were SARS-CoV-2-associated. Depth was defined as the fraction of total T cells that were SARS-CoV-2-associated. Each spike-specific TCR was assigned to its reactive spike region and to a CD4 or CD8 class using the MIRA data. Log10-transformed breadth and depth values were compared by one-way ANOVA with Sidak's multiple comparisons tests. The table was pulled from immuneACCESS by TCRdb, which kept in-frame rearrangements only. Such tables lose some clones; where checked, under half of the loss comes from unresolved V genes, and the rest has no known cause. D and trimming come from the DNA, and the V and J calls and clone size come from that table. Counted in this sample were about 130,000 clones; 75% to 90% of them appeared once. 6.3% of the sample is in the top ten clones.

From a lookup of the germline V gene (reference sequence), CDR1 and CDR2 are GTSNPN and SVGIG. Including cysteine and phenylalanine, the CDR3 has 14 amino acids. Of all the DNA, just the CDR3 is kept, 42 bases in frame from base 1. V trim: 0 bases; J trim: 2 bases; unmatched bases: 3. This record belongs to a study of T cell responses to AZD1222 COVID-19 vaccine (dated by TCRdb to the early 2020s). Context from the whole study: AZD1222 recipients with second doses at about 4 weeks or about 12 weeks were pooled, because spike-specific TCR depth and breadth did not differ between schedules. Enrollment into the trials was organized by age into subgroups of 18-55, 56-69 and 70-plus years, and those subgroups contained about 160, 30 and 59 TCR-sequenced participants, respectively. TCR sequencing covered 230 to 250 trial participants: 207 given two doses of AZD1222 and about 26 given two doses of MenACWY control vaccine. Here is what the overall study found, with its caveats: Nearly half of unique spike-specific TCRs reportedly recognized epitopes outside regions mutated in the B.1.351 and B.1.1.7 variants. Because no samples from the day 14 peak response were available, repertoires could be characterized only after the peak T cell response. Participants were mostly white British and included more females than males, and it was suggested by the authors that clonal diversity may have been underestimated. Only five or six AZD1222 recipients were SARS-CoV-2 seropositive at baseline, limiting conclusions about previously exposed vaccinees. The vaccine-associated CD4 TCRs covered the entire spike protein, and the dominant responses fell in regions 160-218 and 743-854. A significant rise in spike-specific TCR breadth and depth was observed after two AZD1222 doses relative to day 0 and relative to MenACWY recipients. The 56-69-year group was small, and its depth increase did not reach significance, likely because of low power.

The sample's time point, from its label and the paper: baseline before first vaccination. Vaccinee samples were obtained from the UK trials COV001 and COV002, which included a single-blind randomized controlled phase 2/3 trial of AZD1222 (ChAdOx1 nCoV-19) in healthy adults. For TCRbeta chain sequencing, PBMC samples were collected from trial participants at day 0 and at day 28 after the second dose. This clonotype originated in an adult in good health. This material consisted of peripheral blood, taken on day 0 of AZD1222 vaccination. The rearranged chain carries TRBV30 and TRBJ1-1; TRBD1 matches 7 bases in the middle. The DNA reads as follows: TGTGCCTGGAGTGTGGGACAGCCTAACACTGAAGCTTTCTTT. Its protein reads: CAWSVGQPNTEAFF.